These T cell receptor beta chains were read from a single sample in a study of blood T cell repertoires in COVID-19. Clones were sequenced by immunoSEQ multiplex PCR, and TCRdb holds only the in-frame ones, with some missing. The sample consists of 310,000 or so clones, roughly 87% of them appearing once. Specimen: peripheral blood. These receptors all stem from a man aged 30 to 45 with COVID-19, enrolled during active disease. CDR3s include the opening cysteine and the closing phenylalanine or tryptophan. The D gene is left open where the match is weak. The size of a clone is reported for some rows only, either as once, few or many, or as a class for expanded clones.

TRBD2	TRBV12-5	.	TRBJ2-7	TGTGCTAGTGGTAGAGGGACTAGCGGGAAAACCTACGAGCAGTACTTC	CASGRGTSGKTYEQYF
TRBD1	TRBV5-4	.	TRBJ1-1	TGTGCCAGCAGCATAGGGACAGGATACACTGAAGCTTTCTTT	CASSIGTGYTEAFF
.	TRBV9	once	TRBJ2-7	TGTGCCAGCAGCGTAGCCCAGGCAGCCACCTACGAGCAGTACTTC	CASSVAQAATYEQYF
TRBD2	TRBV11-3	.	TRBJ2-7	TGTGCCAGCAGCCCGGGGGGTCAGAAACCCTCCTACGAGCAGTACTTC	CASSPGGQKPSYEQYF
.	TRBV30	few	TRBJ1-6	TGTGCCTGGAGTGATGGGGGGAATGCCTCACCCCTCCACTTT	CAWSDGGNASPLHF
.	TRBV5-1	once	TRBJ1-1	TGCGCCAGCGTTTCGGCAGGGCGGACTGAAGCTTTCTTT	CASVSAGRTEAFF
TRBD1	TRBV12-5	.	TRBJ2-1	TGTGCTAGTGCCGGGGACAGGCCCAACAATGAGCAGTTCTTC	CASAGDRPNNEQFF
.	TRBV7-6	.	TRBJ2-7	TGTGCCAGCAGCTTGACTCGGGAGCAGTACTTC	CASSLTREQYF
TRBD2	TRBV4-3	.	TRBJ2-2	TGCGCCAGCAGCCAGGATACTAGCGGGGGTTGGGGCGGGGAGCTGTTTTTT	CASSQDTSGGWGGELFF
.	TRBV6-2/TRBV6-3	.	TRBJ2-7	TGTGCCAGCAGTTACTCTTTACCGGGATTCCAAGCCTCCTACGAGCAGTACTTC	CASSYSLPGFQASYEQYF
.	TRBV5-6	.	TRBJ2-7	TGTGCCAGCAGGTCCCGGAGGACCTACGAGCAGTACTTC	CASRSRRTYEQYF
.	TRBV27	.	TRBJ1-3	TGTGCCAGCAGTGGGGGGGCTGGAAACACCATATATTTT	CASSGGAGNTIYF
.	TRBV28	.	TRBJ1-5	TGTGCCAGCACCCTAGGGGGAGGGGGGCACGGACAGCCCCAGCATTTT	CASTLGGGGHGQPQHF
.	TRBV5-6	many	TRBJ1-1	TGTGCCAGCAGCTCTGACTACAGCCCCATGAACACTGAAGCTTTCTTT	CASSSDYSPMNTEAFF
TRBD1	TRBV13	.	TRBJ1-4	TGTGCCAGCACGACAGGGTTGGCTAATGAAAAACTGTTTTTT	CASTTGLANEKLFF
TRBD2	TRBV30	.	TRBJ2-1	TGTGCCTGGAGTCTGGGGCTAGCGGGAAGGAATGAGCAGTTCTTC	CAWSLGLAGRNEQFF
TRBD1	TRBV29-1	.	TRBJ1-2	TGCAGTGTATCTTCTCGGACAGGGAGGTATGGCTACACCTTC	CSVSSRTGRYGYTF
.	TRBV28	few	TRBJ1-1	TGTGCCAGCAGTTTCTATTCAGGGGTCCGGCTGGGAGCTTTCTTT	CASSFYSGVRLGAFF
.	TRBV15	.	TRBJ1-4	TGTGCCGGCTCTGAAAAACTGTTTTTT	CAGSEKLFF
.	TRBV11-2	.	TRBJ2-2	TGTGCCAGCAGCTTACGGGAGTACACCGGGGAGCTGTTTTTT	CASSLREYTGELFF
.	TRBV19	.	TRBJ1-1	TGTGCCAGTAGTATAGACCGGGCGGGCACTGAAGCTTTCTTT	CASSIDRAGTEAFF
TRBD1	TRBV4-3	once	TRBJ1-2	TGCGCCAGCAGCTCACAGGGGCGGAACTATGGCTACACCTTC	CASSSQGRNYGYTF
.	TRBV7-2	.	TRBJ2-1	TGTGCCAGCAGCTTAGGTGCCAGGGGCTACAATGAGCAGTTCTTC	CASSLGARGYNEQFF
.	TRBV9	.	TRBJ1-3	TGTGCCAGCAGCGTGGGACTGGGGATTGGAAACACCATATATTTT	CASSVGLGIGNTIYF
.	TRBV5-5	.	TRBJ1-6	TGTGCCAGCAGCTTGGGTGGGAGCTCCTATAATTCACCCCTCCACTTT	CASSLGGSSYNSPLHF
TRBD2	TRBV5-1	.	TRBJ2-5	TGCGCCAGCAGCCCGGGACTAGCTTTGGAGACCCAGTACTTC	CASSPGLALETQYF
TRBD1	TRBV7-8	.	TRBJ1-1	TGTGCCAGCAGCTTAAACCGGGACAGGGACATATGGGGAGCTTTCTTT	CASSLNRDRDIWGAFF
TRBD1	TRBV5-8	.	TRBJ1-2	TGTGCCAGCAGCCCGCGGACAGGGGAGTATGGCTACACCTTC	CASSPRTGEYGYTF
.	TRBV11-2	.	TRBJ2-1	TGTGCCAGCAGCCCAGAGGGGGGGGAGGACAATGAGCAGTTCTTC	CASSPEGGEDNEQFF
TRBD2	TRBV6-6	few	TRBJ2-2	TGTGCCACCTCGGGTAGGCGGGAGGCTACCGGGGAGCTGTTTTTT	CATSGRREATGELFF
TRBD1	TRBV5-4	once	TRBJ1-2	TGTGCCAGCAGCTTCAGGGGGGCTACCTCTGGCTACACCTTC	CASSFRGATSGYTF
TRBD1	TRBV7-2	.	TRBJ2-1	TGTGCCAGCAGCCCATTCGGTGGACAGGGGGGCAATGAGCAGTTCTTC	CASSPFGGQGGNEQFF
.	TRBV23-1	.	TRBJ2-7	TGCGCCAGCAGTCAATCCTGGGGGCTCGACGAGCAGTACTTC	CASSQSWGLDEQYF
TRBD2	TRBV9	.	TRBJ2-5	TGTGCCAGCAGCTTTAGCGGGGGCCAAGAGACCCAGTACTTC	CASSFSGGQETQYF
.	TRBV11-3	.	TRBJ2-3	TGTGCCAGCAGCTTAGCCCCCGCAGATACGCAGTATTTT	CASSLAPADTQYF
.	TRBV2	.	TRBJ1-1	TGTGCCAGCAGTGAAAGTCGGTCAGCGGTGAACACTGAAGCTTTCTTT	CASSESRSAVNTEAFF
TRBD1	TRBV9	.	TRBJ2-2	TGTGCCAGCAGCTCCCGACAGGGATACACCGGGGAGCTGTTTTTT	CASSSRQGYTGELFF
TRBD1	TRBV18	.	TRBJ2-3	TGTGCCAGCTCACCTATGACAGGGGGGGGCACAGATACGCAGTATTTT	CASSPMTGGGTDTQYF
.	TRBV7-2	once	TRBJ1-6	TGTGCCAGCAGCTTTTTGGGCCAAAATAATTCACCCCTCCACTTT	CASSFLGQNNSPLHF
TRBD2	TRBV7-3	.	TRBJ2-1	TGTGCCAGCAGCAAGACTAGCGGAGGCTCCTACAATGAGCAGTTCTTC	CASSKTSGGSYNEQFF
TRBD2	TRBV19	.	TRBJ2-1	TGTGCCAGTAGTACTATTCCCGGGACTAGCTACAATGAGCAGTTCTTC	CASSTIPGTSYNEQFF
TRBD2	TRBV5-6	.	TRBJ2-5	TGTGCCAGCAGCCGCGGGGGCCAAGAGACCCAGTACTTC	CASSRGGQETQYF
TRBD1	TRBV7-2	.	TRBJ2-5	TGTGCCAGCATCCTAAACGCACAGGGGGCGGAGACCCAGTACTTC	CASILNAQGAETQYF
.	TRBV6-1	few	TRBJ2-1	TGTGCCAGCAGTGAAGCCACGGCCTACAATGAGCAGTTCTTC	CASSEATAYNEQFF
TRBD1	TRBV28	.	TRBJ2-1	TGTGCCAGCAGTTTAGCCGACGGGGACAGGGGTAACAATGAGCAGTTCTTC	CASSLADGDRGNNEQFF
.	TRBV10-3	.	TRBJ1-1	TGTGCCATCAGTGACTTGGTAAGCGCTGAAGCTTTCTTT	CAISDLVSAEAFF
TRBD2	TRBV5-1	.	TRBJ2-7	TGCGCCAGCAGCCCGGGACTAGCGGGAGCTACAGAGCAGTACTTC	CASSPGLAGATEQYF
.	TRBV15	.	TRBJ2-5	TGTGCCACCAGCAGAGCGGCAGGCCCCACCGGGAACCAATACTTC	CATSRAAGPTGNQYF
TRBD1	TRBV7-2	.	TRBJ2-7	TGTGCCAGCAGCTCGAATACAGGGGGCGTATACGAGCAGTACTTC	CASSSNTGGVYEQYF
.	TRBV7-9	once	TRBJ2-7	TGTGCCAGCAGCCCGAGGACTGACTACGAGCAGTACTTC	CASSPRTDYEQYF
TRBD1	TRBV6-2/TRBV6-3	.	TRBJ1-5	TGTGCCAGCAGTGACGGACAGGGCGGTCAGCCCCAGCATTTT	CASSDGQGGQPQHF
.	TRBV30	.	TRBJ1-5	TGTGCCTGGAGTCCCCGGAGGGCCGAAGCCGTCCAGCCCCAGCATTTT	CAWSPRRAEAVQPQHF
.	TRBV28	.	TRBJ2-4	TGTGCCATCTCGAATGTGGGGGGGCTGGGAAACATTCAGTACTTC	CAISNVGGLGNIQYF
TRBD2	TRBV24-1	.	TRBJ2-5	TGTGCCACCAGTGGGGGAGGGTCCCAAGAGACCCAGTACTTC	CATSGGGSQETQYF
.	TRBV6-2/TRBV6-3	.	TRBJ1-5	TGTGCCAGCAGTTACTCGGAGTGGCCCCAGCATTTT	CASSYSEWPQHF
TRBD2	TRBV11-2	.	TRBJ2-1	TGTGCCAGCAGCCCGGGCAGCGGGGGGGCCAATGAGCAGTTCTTC	CASSPGSGGANEQFF
TRBD1	TRBV6-6	.	TRBJ2-7	TGTGCCAGCAGTTACGAGGACAGGGTAGCGAACGAGCAGTACTTC	CASSYEDRVANEQYF